This TCR beta chain was captured by sequencing in a study of CD8 T cells in ankylosing spondylitis. Overall study results and limits: Clones linked to disease were reported to show significant enrichment in matched ankylosing spondylitis synovial fluid. Earlier work had already found some motif variants in reactive arthritis synovial fluid and blood. For ankylosing spondylitis blood, a TCR beta motif of 7 or 8 highly homologous variants appeared characteristic.

The TCR beta libraries were generated through quantitative 5'-RACE incorporating molecular barcodes. TCRdb re-derived calls from the 5' RACE reads in MiXCR, one entry per CDR3 protein. Found here are a few hundred thousand distinct CDR3 sequences, approximately 20% of them singletons; the top ten hold around 30%. This clonotype appeared a few times. Its antigen remains unknown. CDR3 size: 12 residues. Trimming took off 1 base at V and 7 bases at J, with 7 bases between the two ends. Germline V gives CDR1 SEHNR, CDR2 FQNEAQ (reference sequence). Specimen: blood, either unsorted or a sorted T cell fraction (not recorded which). This sequence joins TRBV7-9 and TRBJ1-1; the D is unclear. This sequence originates from a male donor with ankylosing spondylitis or in good health (not recorded which). CDR3 protein: CASSLGEGEAFF. The CDR3 coding sequence is TGTGCCAGCAGCTTAGGGGAGGGTGAAGCTTTCTTT. The entire variable domain, with the rest obtained from reference TRBV7-9 and TRBJ1-1, is as follows: DTGVSQNPRHKITKRGQNVTFRCDPISEHNRLYWYRQTLGQGPEFLTYFQNEAQLEKSRLLSDRFSAERPKGSFSTLEIQRTEQGDSAMYLCASSLGEGEAFFGQGTRLTVV.